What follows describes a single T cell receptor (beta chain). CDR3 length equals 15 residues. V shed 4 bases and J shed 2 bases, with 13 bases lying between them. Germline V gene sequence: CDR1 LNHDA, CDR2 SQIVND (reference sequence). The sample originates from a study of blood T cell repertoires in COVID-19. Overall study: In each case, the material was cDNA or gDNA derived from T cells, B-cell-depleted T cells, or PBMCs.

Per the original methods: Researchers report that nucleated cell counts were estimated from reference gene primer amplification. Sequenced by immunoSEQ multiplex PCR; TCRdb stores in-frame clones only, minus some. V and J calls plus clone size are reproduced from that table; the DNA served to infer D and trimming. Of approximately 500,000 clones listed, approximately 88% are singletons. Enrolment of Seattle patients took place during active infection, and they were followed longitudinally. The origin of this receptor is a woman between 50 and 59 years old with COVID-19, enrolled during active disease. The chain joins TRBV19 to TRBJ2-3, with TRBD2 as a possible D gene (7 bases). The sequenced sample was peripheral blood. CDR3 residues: CASSTGGGHTDTQYF. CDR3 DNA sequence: TGTGCCAGTAGTACCGGCGGGGGCCACACAGATACGCAGTATTTT.